Listed below are T cell receptor beta chains from one sample, sequenced in a study of blood T cells in healthy people across ages. MiXCR, run by TCRdb on the 5' RACE reads, gives a single entry per CDR3 protein. The data show 600,000 to 1,000,000 distinct CDR3 sequences, 55% to 70% seen once. Input material: blood. The receptor source for this set is a man aged 25-40 years in good health. Both conserved end residues are part of each CDR3. D genes are given only for firm matches. Clone size appears in some rows only: once, few, many, or a class for an expanded clone.

j_call | v_call | clone_size | d_call | cdr3_aa | cdr3_nt
TRBJ1-2 | TRBV6-1 | few | NA | CASSEGTGYTF | TGTGCCAGCAGTGAGGGGACTGGCTACACCTTC
TRBJ2-5 | TRBV3-1 | NA | TRBD2 | CASSQELAGVTQETQYF | TGTGCCAGCAGCCAAGAACTAGCGGGGGTCACTCAAGAGACCCAGTACTTC
TRBJ1-4 | TRBV6-6 | once | NA | CASRPNRDPISRLFF | TGTGCCAGCAGACCGAACCGGGACCCCATAAGTAGGCTGTTTTTT
TRBJ2-5 | TRBV20-1 | NA | TRBD1 | CSARMTGDGTQYF | TGCAGTGCTAGGATGACAGGGGACGGGACCCAGTACTTC
TRBJ1-2 | TRBV6-2/TRBV6-3 | NA | NA | CANSYPSDNGYTF | TGTGCCAACAGTTACCCGTCCGATAATGGCTACACCTTC
TRBJ2-7 | TRBV7-2 | once | TRBD2 | CASSKTGTSGVLYF | TGTGCCAGCAGCAAGACCGGGACTAGCGGAGTATTGTACTTC
TRBJ2-5 | TRBV7-2 | NA | NA | CASGSWGEQYF | TGTGCCAGCGGTTCCTGGGGAGAGCAGTACTTC
TRBJ2-1 | TRBV5-1 | NA | NA | CASSLAVSPPEWFF | TGCGCCAGCAGCTTGGCCGTGTCCCCACCGGAGTGGTTCTTC
TRBJ2-5 | TRBV28 | NA | NA | CASSLLISIGEQYF | TGTGCCAGCAGTTTATTAATCTCGATAGGGGAGCAGTACTTC
TRBJ2-4 | TRBV7-2 | few | NA | CASSRRDTAKNIQYF | TGTGCCAGCAGTCGCCGGGACACGGCCAAAAACATTCAGTACTTC
TRBJ1-6 | TRBV11-2 | NA | NA | CASSPNLSDSPLHF | TGTGCCAGCAGCCCTAACTTAAGCGATTCACCCCTCCACTTT